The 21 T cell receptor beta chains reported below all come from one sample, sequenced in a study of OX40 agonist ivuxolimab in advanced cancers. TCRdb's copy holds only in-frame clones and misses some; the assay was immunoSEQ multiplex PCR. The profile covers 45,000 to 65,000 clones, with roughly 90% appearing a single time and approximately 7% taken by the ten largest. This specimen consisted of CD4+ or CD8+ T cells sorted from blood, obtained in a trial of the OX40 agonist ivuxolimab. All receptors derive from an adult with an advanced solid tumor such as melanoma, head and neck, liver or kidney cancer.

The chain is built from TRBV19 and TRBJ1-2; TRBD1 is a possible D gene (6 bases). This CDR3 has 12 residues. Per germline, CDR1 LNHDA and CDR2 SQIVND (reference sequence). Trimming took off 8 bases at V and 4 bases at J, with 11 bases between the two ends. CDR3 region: CASQTGTYGYTF. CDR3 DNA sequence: TGTGCCAGTCAAACAGGGACCTATGGCTACACCTTC.

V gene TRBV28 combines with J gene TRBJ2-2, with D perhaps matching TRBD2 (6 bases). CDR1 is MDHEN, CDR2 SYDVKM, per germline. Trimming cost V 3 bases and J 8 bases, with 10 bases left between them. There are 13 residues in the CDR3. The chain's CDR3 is CASSLGGGGELFF. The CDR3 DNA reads TGTGCCAGCAGTTTGGGGGGAGGAGGGGAGCTGTTTTTT.

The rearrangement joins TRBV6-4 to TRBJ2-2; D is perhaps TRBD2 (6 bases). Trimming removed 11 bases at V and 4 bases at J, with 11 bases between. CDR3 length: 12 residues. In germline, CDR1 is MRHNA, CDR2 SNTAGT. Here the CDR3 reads CASGDFTGELFF. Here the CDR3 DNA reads TGTGCCTCCGGGGACTTCACCGGGGAGCTGTTTTTT.

CDR3 residues: CASRPLAGSTDTQYF. The CDR3 DNA sequence: TGTGCCAGTCGGCCACTAGCGGGGTCCACAGATACGCAGTATTTT. The chain uses TRBV19 and TRBJ2-3; 10 bases are a match to TRBD2. V was pared by 8 bases and J by 2 bases, with 7 bases of the junction left unmatched. Germline CDR1 and CDR2: LNHDA and SQIVND (reference sequence). This CDR3 spans 15 amino acids.

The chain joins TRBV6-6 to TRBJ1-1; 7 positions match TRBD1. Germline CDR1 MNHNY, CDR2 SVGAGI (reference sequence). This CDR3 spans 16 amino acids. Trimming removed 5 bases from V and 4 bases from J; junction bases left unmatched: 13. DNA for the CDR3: TGTGCCAGCAGTCCGAGACAGGGAGGGCTCGGCACTGAAGCTTTCTTT. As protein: CASSPRQGGLGTEAFF.

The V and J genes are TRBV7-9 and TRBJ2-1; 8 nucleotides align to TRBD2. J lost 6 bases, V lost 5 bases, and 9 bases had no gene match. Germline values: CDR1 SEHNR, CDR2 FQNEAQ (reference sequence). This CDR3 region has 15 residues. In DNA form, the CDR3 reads TGTGCCAGCAGCCCGGGGACTAGTTCCCTCAATGAGCAGTTCTTC. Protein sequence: CASSPGTSSLNEQFF.

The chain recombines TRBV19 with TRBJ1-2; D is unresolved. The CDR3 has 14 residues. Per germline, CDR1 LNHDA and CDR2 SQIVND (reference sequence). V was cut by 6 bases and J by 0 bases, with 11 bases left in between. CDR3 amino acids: CASRVQSPNYGYTF. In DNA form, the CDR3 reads TGTGCCAGTAGGGTACAAAGCCCTAACTATGGCTACACCTTC.

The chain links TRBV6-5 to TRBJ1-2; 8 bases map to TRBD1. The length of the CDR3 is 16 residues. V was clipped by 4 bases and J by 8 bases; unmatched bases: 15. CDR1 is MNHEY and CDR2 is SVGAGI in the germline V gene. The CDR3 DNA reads TGTGCCAGCAGTTTTTTACAGGGGGGGAGGCCGGGAGGCTACACCTTC. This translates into CASSFLQGGRPGGYTF.

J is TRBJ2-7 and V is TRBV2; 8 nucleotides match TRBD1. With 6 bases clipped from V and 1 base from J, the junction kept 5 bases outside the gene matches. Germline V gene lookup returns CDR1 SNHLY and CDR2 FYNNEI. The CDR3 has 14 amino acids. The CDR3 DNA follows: TGTGCCAGCAGCAAAGACAGGGGTTCCTACGAGCAGTACTTC. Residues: CASSKDRGSYEQYF.

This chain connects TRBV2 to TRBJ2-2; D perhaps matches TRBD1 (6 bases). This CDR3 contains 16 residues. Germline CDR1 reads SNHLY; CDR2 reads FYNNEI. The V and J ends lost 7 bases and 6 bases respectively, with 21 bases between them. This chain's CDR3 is CASTTGTPRSPGELFF. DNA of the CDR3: TGTGCCAGCACAACCGGGACACCTCGCTCCCCCGGGGAGCTGTTTTTT.

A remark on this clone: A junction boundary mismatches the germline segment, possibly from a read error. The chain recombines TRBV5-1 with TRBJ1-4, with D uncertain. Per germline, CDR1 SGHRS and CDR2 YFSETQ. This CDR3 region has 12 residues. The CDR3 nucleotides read TGCGCCAGCAGGTTGGAAAATGAAAAACTGTTTTTT. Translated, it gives CASRLENEKLFF.

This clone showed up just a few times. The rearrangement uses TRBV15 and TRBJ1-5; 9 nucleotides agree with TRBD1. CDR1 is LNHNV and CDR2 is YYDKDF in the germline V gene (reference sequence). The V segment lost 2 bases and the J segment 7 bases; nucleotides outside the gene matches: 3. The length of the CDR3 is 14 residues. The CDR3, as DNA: TGTGCCACCAGCAGAAGGACAGGGGACCAGCCCCAGCATTTT. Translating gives CATSRRTGDQPQHF.

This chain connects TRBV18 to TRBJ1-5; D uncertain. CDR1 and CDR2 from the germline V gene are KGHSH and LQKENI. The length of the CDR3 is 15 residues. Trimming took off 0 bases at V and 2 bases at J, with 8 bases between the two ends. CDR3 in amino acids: CASSPPGGGNQPQHF. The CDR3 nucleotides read TGTGCCAGCTCACCACCGGGAGGAGGCAATCAGCCCCAGCATTTT.

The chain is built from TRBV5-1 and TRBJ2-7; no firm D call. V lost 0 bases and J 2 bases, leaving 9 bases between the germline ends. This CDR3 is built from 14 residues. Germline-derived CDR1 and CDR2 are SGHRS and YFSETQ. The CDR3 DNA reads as TGCGCCAGCAGCTTGGCTGGCAACACCTACGAGCAGTACTTC. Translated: CASSLAGNTYEQYF.

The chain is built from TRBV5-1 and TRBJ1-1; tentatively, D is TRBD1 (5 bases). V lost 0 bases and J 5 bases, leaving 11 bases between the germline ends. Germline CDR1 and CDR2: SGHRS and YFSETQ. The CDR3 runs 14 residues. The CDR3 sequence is CASSLGGGGTEAFF. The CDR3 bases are TGCGCCAGCAGCTTGGGGGGGGGAGGGACTGAAGCTTTCTTT.

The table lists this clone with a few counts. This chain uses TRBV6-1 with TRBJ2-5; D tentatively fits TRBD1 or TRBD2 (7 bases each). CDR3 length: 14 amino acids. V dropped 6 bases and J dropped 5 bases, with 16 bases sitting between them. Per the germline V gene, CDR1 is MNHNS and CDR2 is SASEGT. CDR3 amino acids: CASSETGRGETQYF. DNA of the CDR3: TGTGCCAGCAGCGAGACAGGGAGGGGGGAGACCCAGTACTTC.

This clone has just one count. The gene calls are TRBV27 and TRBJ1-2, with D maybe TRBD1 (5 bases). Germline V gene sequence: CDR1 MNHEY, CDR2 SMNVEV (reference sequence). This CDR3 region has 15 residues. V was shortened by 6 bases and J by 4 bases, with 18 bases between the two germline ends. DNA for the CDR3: TGTGCCAGCAGCGTAGGGACTCTCATCCCCTATGGCTACACCTTC. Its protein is CASSVGTLIPYGYTF.

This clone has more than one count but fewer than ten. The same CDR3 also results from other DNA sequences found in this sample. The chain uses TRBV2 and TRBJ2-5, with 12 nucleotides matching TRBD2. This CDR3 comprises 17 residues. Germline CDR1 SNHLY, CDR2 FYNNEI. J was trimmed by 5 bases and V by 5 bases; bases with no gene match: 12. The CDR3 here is CASSIGLAGSPWETQYF. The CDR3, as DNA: TGTGCCAGCAGTATAGGACTAGCGGGAAGCCCTTGGGAGACCCAGTACTTC.

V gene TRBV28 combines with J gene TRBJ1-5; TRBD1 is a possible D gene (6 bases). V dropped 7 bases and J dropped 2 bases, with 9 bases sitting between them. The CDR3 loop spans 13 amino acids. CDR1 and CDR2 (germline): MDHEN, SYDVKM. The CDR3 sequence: CASNRAGNQPQHF. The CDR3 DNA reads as TGTGCCAGCAACAGGGCCGGCAATCAGCCCCAGCATTTT.

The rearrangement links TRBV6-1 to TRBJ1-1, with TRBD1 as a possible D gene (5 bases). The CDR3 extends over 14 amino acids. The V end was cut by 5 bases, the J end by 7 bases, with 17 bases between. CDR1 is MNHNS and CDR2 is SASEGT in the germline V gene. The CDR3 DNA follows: TGTGCCAGCAGTCCCCTGGGGGATCGGGGTGAAGCTTTCTTT. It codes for CASSPLGDRGEAFF.

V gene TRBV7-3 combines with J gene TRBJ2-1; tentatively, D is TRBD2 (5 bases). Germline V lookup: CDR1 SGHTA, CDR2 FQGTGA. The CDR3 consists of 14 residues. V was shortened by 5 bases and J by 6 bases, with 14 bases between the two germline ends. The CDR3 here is CASSPALAGNEQFF. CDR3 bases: TGTGCCAGCAGCCCAGCGCTAGCTGGCAATGAGCAGTTCTTC.